What follows are 11 T cell receptor beta chains derived from one specimen sequenced in a study of patients and donors after allogeneic stem cell transplantation. TCRdb used MiXCR to reprocess the RT-PCR reads, holding one entry per CDR3 protein. The sample lists 150,000 to 200,000 distinct CDR3 sequences, approximately 28% occurring once. The sequenced sample consisted of blood, either unsorted or a sorted T cell fraction (not recorded which). The receptors here all came from a human donor who was either an allogeneic HSCT recipient or a stem cell or donor lymphocyte infusion donor (not recorded which). It is not recorded whose cells these are; they may come from a transplant donor.

This clonotype was seen only a few times. The rearrangement joins TRBV5-1 to TRBJ2-7; unclear D gene. The germline gives CDR1 SGHRS, CDR2 YFSETQ. Trimming pared 6 bases from V and 6 bases from J, leaving 16 bases between. The CDR3 contains 13 residues. The CDR3 reads CASNPIGKGEQYF. CDR3 DNA: TGCGCCAGCAACCCTATAGGGAAGGGCGAGCAGTACTTC.

The CDR3 coding sequence is TGTGCCAGCAGTTTATTCCCTCCCACAACAGGATATCAGCCCCAGCATTTT. Translation: CASSLFPPTTGYQPQHF. The chain has TRBV27 and TRBJ1-5; D perhaps matches TRBD1 (5 bases). V was cut by 1 base and J by 5 bases, with 18 bases left in between. The CDR3 is 17 amino acids. Germline CDR1 MNHEY, CDR2 SMNVEV (reference sequence).

CDR3 nucleotides: TGCGCCAGCAGCAAAAGGGATGGGGGGCTGCTTGGCTACACCTTC. This translates into CASSKRDGGLLGYTF. The chain has TRBV4-3 and TRBJ1-2; perhaps TRBD1 as D (6 bases). The V end lost 5 bases, the J end lost 7 bases, and 20 bases lay between the germline ends. The CDR3 covers 15 residues. Germline lookup yields CDR1 LGHNA and CDR2 YSLEER.

This clonotype was seen more than once but under ten times. V and J are TRBV7-6 and TRBJ1-5; 8 bases map to TRBD1. Germline CDR1 SGHVS, CDR2 FNYEAQ. Trimming cost V 5 bases and J 6 bases; bases outside gene matches: 12. The CDR3 covers 16 residues. CDR3 nucleotide sequence: TGTGCCAGCAGCCCCTGGACAGGGCGGATCGGTCAGCCCCAGCATTTT. This gives the protein CASSPWTGRIGQPQHF.

This clonotype was seen only a few times. The rearrangement links TRBV7-9 to TRBJ1-2, with 7 bases aligning to TRBD1. Looked up from germline, CDR1 is SEHNR and CDR2 is FQNEAQ (reference sequence). The CDR3 runs to 14 residues. Trimming removed 0 bases from V and 4 bases from J; junction bases left unmatched: 2. In nucleotides, the CDR3 is TGTGCCAGCAGCTTAGCGGACAGGCTCTATGGCTACACCTTC. Translating gives CASSLADRLYGYTF.

This chain joins TRBV29-1 and TRBJ2-7; perhaps TRBD1 as D (8 bases). V lost 7 bases and J lost 4, with 17 bases in between. Germline V gives CDR1 SQVTM, CDR2 ANQGSEA. The CDR3 sequence is 13 residues long. The DNA of the CDR3 is TGCAGCGGGGGAGGGACAGGTCGGTACGAGCAGTACTTC. This sequence encodes CSGGGTGRYEQYF.

The table lists this clonotype with a few counts. The chain has TRBV12-3 or TRBV12-4 and TRBJ2-1, with 14 bases identical to TRBD2. After removal of 7 bases from V and 6 bases from J, the junction contained 2 bases not matched to a gene. This CDR3 comprises 14 residues. The CDR3 DNA sequence: TGTGCCAGCAAGGGACTAGCGGGGGTCAATGAGCAGTTCTTC. Protein: CASKGLAGVNEQFF.

This clonotype was seen a handful of times. The rearrangement links TRBV5-1 to TRBJ2-7; maybe TRBD1 (5 bases). Germline V lookup: CDR1 SGHRS, CDR2 YFSETQ. Trimming left V 0 bases short and J 0 bases short, with 13 bases between. The CDR3 length is 16 residues. CDR3 loop: CASSLGTRVSSYEQYF. CDR3 nucleotide sequence: TGCGCCAGCAGCTTGGGCACCAGGGTTAGCTCCTACGAGCAGTACTTC.

This clonotype was counted a few times. The chain uses TRBV4-3 and TRBJ1-1; D is perhaps TRBD1 (5 bases). Trimming shortened V by 0 bases and J by 6 bases, and 11 bases separated the two germline ends. CDR3 length: 14 residues. The germline CDR1 and CDR2 sequences are LGHNA and YSLEER. The CDR3, as DNA: TGCGCCAGCAGCCAAGATTGGGGGGACCCTGAAGCTTTCTTT. It yields the protein CASSQDWGDPEAFF.

V is TRBV7-6 and J is TRBJ2-3, with D perhaps matching TRBD2 (6 bases). This CDR3 contains 16 residues. Trimming took off 1 base at V and 7 bases at J, with 18 bases between the two ends. Germline V gene data show CDR1 as SGHVS and CDR2 as FNYEAQ. The CDR3 nucleotides are TGTGCCAGCAGCTTAGGACCCCGGGACTCAGGATATACGCAGTATTTT. Amino acid sequence: CASSLGPRDSGYTQYF.

The V call is TRBV7-9, the J call TRBJ2-2; possibly TRBD1 or TRBD2 for D (6 bases each). Germline CDR1 reads SEHNR; CDR2 reads FQNEAQ (reference sequence). The CDR3 has 16 amino acids. The V end was cut by 7 bases, the J end by 4 bases, with 19 bases between. CDR3 region: CASNPRGRSGTGELFF. CDR3 DNA: TGTGCCAGCAACCCCCGGGGGCGCAGTGGCACCGGGGAGCTGTTTTTT.